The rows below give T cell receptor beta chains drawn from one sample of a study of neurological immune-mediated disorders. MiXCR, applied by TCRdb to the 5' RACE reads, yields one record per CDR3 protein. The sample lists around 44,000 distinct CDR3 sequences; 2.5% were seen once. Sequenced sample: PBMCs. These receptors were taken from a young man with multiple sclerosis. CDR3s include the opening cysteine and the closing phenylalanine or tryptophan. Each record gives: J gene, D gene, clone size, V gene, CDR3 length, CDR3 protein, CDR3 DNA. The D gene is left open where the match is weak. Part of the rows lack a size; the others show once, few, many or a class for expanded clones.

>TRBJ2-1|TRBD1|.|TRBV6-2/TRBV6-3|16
CASSFHFDPGQGAQFF
TGTGCCAGCAGTTTCCACTTCGATCCGGGACAGGGTGCACAGTTCTTC
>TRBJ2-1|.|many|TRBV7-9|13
CASSLGRVNEQFF
TGTGCCAGCAGCTTAGGGCGGGTCAATGAGCAGTTCTTC
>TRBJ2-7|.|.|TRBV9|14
CASSVGERSHEQYF
TGTGCCAGCAGCGTAGGAGAAAGGAGCCACGAGCAGTACTTC
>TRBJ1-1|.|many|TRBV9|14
CASSVKGLNTEAFF
TGTGCCAGCAGCGTAAAGGGATTGAACACTGAAGCTTTCTTT
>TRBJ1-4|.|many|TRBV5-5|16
CASSWGRGGEEEKLFF
TGTGCCAGCAGCTGGGGACGCGGCGGGGAGGAAGAAAAACTGTTTTTT
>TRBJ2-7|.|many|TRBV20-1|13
CSAREGSSYEQYF
TGCAGTGCTCGTGAGGGGTCTTCTTACGAGCAGTACTTC
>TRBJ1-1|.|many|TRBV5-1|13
CASSRDLNTEAFF
TGCGCCAGCAGCAGAGATCTGAACACTGAAGCTTTCTTT
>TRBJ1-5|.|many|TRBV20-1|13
CSAGRQANQPQHF
TGCAGTGCCGGTAGGCAGGCAAATCAGCCCCAGCATTTT
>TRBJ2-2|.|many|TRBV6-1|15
CASSEQTFRGGELFF
TGTGCCAGCAGTGAGCAGACCTTCCGAGGAGGGGAGCTGTTTTTT
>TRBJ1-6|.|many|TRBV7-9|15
CASSLAGGVNSPLHF
TGTGCCAGCAGCTTAGCGGGGGGGGTTAATTCACCCCTCCACTTT
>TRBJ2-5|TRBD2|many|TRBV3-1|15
CASSRGLADQETQYF
TGTGCCAGCAGCAGAGGACTAGCGGACCAAGAGACCCAGTACTTC
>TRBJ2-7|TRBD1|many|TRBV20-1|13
CSAPTGDFYEQYF
TGCAGTGCCCCGACAGGGGATTTCTACGAGCAGTACTTC
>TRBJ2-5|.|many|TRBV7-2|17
CASSWGGGSKGQETQYF
TGTGCCAGCAGCTGGGGGGGCGGGAGTAAGGGGCAAGAGACCCAGTACTTC
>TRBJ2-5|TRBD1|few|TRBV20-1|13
CSAPRTGEETQYF
TGCAGTGCACCCAGGACAGGGGAAGAGACCCAGTACTTC
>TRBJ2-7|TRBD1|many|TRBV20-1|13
CSAWGQGDYEQYF
TGCAGTGCATGGGGACAGGGGGACTACGAGCAGTACTTC
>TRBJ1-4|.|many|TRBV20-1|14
CSARGGSGELELFF
TGCAGTGCTAGAGGGGGTTCTGGGGAGTTGGAACTGTTTTTT
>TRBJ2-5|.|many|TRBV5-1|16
CASSLVGGMGQETQYF
TGCGCCAGCAGCTTGGTCGGAGGGATGGGGCAAGAGACCCAGTACTTC
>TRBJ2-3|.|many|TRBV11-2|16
CASSYGGPRNTDTQYF
TGTGCCAGCAGCTATGGGGGCCCTCGCAACACAGATACGCAGTATTTT
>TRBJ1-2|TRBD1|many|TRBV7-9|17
CASSRTGQGALSYGYTF
TGTGCCAGCAGCCGTACAGGACAGGGGGCTCTAAGCTATGGCTACACCTTC
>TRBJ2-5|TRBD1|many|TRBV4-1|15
CASTLGRGGSETQYF
TGCGCCAGCACCCTAGGGCGAGGGGGCTCCGAGACCCAGTACTTC
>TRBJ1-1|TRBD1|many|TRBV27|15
CASSLRTGVNTEAFF
TGTGCCAGCAGTCTACGGACAGGGGTGAACACTGAAGCTTTCTTT
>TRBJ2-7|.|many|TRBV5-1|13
CASSWEKAYEQYF
TGCGCCAGCAGCTGGGAGAAAGCCTACGAGCAGTACTTC
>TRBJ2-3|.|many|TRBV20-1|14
CSATRTESTDTQYF
TGCAGTGCTACCCGGACAGAGAGCACAGATACGCAGTATTTT
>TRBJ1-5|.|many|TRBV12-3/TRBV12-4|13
CASSLRGSGPQHF
TGTGCCAGCAGTTTGAGAGGCTCGGGGCCCCAGCATTTT
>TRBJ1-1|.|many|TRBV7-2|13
CASSQISNTEAFF
TGTGCCAGCAGCCAAATTTCGAACACTGAAGCTTTCTTT
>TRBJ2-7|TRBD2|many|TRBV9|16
CASSVSSRGDSYEQYF
TGTGCCAGCAGCGTTTCCTCCCGGGGGGACTCCTACGAGCAGTACTTC
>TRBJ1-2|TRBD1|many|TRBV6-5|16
CASSYTTGATFYGYTF
TGTGCCAGCAGTTACACGACAGGGGCCACGTTTTATGGCTACACCTTC
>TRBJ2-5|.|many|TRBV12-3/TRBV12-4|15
CASSLGSRGQETQYF
TGTGCCAGCAGTTTAGGAAGTAGGGGGCAAGAGACCCAGTACTTC
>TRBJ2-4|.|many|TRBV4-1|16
CASSQGQALGREMKYF
TGCGCCAGCAGCCAAGGACAGGCCTTGGGCAGGGAAATGAAGTACTTC
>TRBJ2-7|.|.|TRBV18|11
CASSTMYEQYF
TGTGCCAGCTCAACTATGTACGAGCAGTACTTC
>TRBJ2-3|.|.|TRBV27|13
CASRTGSTDTQYF
TGTGCCAGCCGTACGGGAAGCACAGATACGCAGTATTTT
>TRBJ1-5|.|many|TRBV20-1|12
CSASSPNQPQHF
TGCAGTGCTAGCAGCCCGAATCAGCCCCAGCATTTT
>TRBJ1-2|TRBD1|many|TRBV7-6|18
CASSPKGAAQSGDYGYTF
TGTGCCAGCAGCCCGAAGGGGGCAGCCCAGTCCGGGGACTATGGCTACACCTTC
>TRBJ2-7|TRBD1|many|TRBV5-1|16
CASSFTTGTGIYEQYF
TGCGCCAGCAGCTTCACAACCGGGACAGGGATCTACGAGCAGTACTTC
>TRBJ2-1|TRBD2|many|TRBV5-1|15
CASSLFSGNGDEQFF
TGCGCCAGCAGCTTGTTCAGCGGGAACGGGGATGAGCAGTTCTTC
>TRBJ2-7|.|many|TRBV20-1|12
CSATGTDYEQYF
TGCAGTGCGACCGGGACGGACTACGAGCAGTACTTC
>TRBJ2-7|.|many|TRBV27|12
CASSSGYYEQYF
TGTGCCAGCAGTTCGGGTTACTACGAGCAGTACTTC
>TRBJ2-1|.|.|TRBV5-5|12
CDSSFIGVSQFF
TGTGACAGCAGCTTTATCGGGGTATCGCAGTTCTTC
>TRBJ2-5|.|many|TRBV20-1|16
CSARGLTGVNQETQYF
TGCAGTGCTAGAGGTCTGACGGGAGTTAACCAAGAGACCCAGTACTTC
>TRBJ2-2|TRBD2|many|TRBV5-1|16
CATQSGPSGNTGELFF
TGCGCCACCCAATCTGGGCCTAGCGGCAACACCGGGGAGCTGTTTTTT
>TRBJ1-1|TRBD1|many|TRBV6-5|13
CASRGQGARRAFF
TGTGCCAGCAGGGGACAGGGGGCGAGGAGGGCTTTCTTT
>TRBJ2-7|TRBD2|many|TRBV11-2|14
CASSLGTSGYEQYF
TGTGCCAGCAGCCTCGGGACTAGCGGTTACGAGCAGTACTTC
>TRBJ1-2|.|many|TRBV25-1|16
CATSPVESTGGYGYTF
TGTGCCACCTCTCCCGTAGAGTCGACGGGAGGATATGGCTACACCTTC
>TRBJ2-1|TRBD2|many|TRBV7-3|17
CASSLQGQSAGGPPEFF
TGTGCCAGCAGCTTACAAGGGCAGTCAGCGGGAGGGCCCCCGGAGTTCTTC
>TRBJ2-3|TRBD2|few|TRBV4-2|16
CASSELAGGLIDTQYF
TGTGCCAGCAGCGAACTAGCGGGGGGGCTTATAGATACGCAGTATTTT
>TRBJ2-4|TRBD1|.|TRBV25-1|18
CASSERGQPAITKNIQYF
TGTGCCAGCAGTGAGAGGGGACAGCCTGCTATAACCAAAAACATTCAGTACTTC
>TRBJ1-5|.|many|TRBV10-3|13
CAISEMYNQPQHF
TGTGCCATCAGTGAGATGTACAATCAGCCCCAGCATTTT
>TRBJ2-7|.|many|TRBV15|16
CATSFSPLGSTYEQYF
TGTGCCACCAGCTTTTCGCCCCTCGGGTCTACCTACGAGCAGTACTTC
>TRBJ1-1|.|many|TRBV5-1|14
CASSFGGMNTEAFF
TGCGCCAGCAGCTTTGGCGGCATGAACACTGAAGCTTTCTTT
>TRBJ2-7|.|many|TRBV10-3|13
CAISDGGIGEQYF
TGTGCCATCAGTGATGGAGGTATTGGCGAGCAGTACTTC
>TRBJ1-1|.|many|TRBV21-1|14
CASDTRGTTMEAFF
TGTGCCAGCGACACGCGGGGGACCACTATGGAAGCTTTCTTT
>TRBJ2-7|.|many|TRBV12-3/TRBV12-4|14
CASGGGGGAYEQYF
TGTGCCAGTGGGGGAGGGGGGGGAGCCTACGAGCAGTACTTC
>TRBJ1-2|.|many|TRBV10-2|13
CASSPRGDYGYTF
TGCGCCAGCAGTCCTCGGGGGGACTATGGCTACACCTTC
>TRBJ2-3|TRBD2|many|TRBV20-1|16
CSARGRSGVFTDTQYF
TGCAGTGCTAGAGGTCGAAGCGGGGTGTTCACAGATACGCAGTATTTT
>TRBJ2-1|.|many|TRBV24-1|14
CATSEKNQGDEQFF
TGTGCCACCAGTGAAAAAAATCAGGGCGATGAGCAGTTCTTC
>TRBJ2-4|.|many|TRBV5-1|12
CASSPEGSLQYF
TGCGCCAGCAGCCCGGAAGGAAGCCTTCAGTACTTC
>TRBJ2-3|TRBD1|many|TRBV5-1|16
CASRRRGQGEADTQYF
TGCGCCAGCAGGAGAAGGGGACAGGGGGAGGCAGATACGCAGTATTTT
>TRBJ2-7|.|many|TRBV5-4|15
CASSLARQGTYEQYF
TGTGCCAGCAGCTTGGCTCGGCAGGGCACCTACGAGCAGTACTTC
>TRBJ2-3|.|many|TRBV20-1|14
CSARDRGVTDTQYF
TGCAGTGCTAGAGATAGGGGGGTCACAGATACGCAGTATTTT
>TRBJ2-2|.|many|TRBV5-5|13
CASSPEVRGELFF
TGTGCCAGCAGCCCGGAGGTTCGCGGGGAGCTGTTTTTT